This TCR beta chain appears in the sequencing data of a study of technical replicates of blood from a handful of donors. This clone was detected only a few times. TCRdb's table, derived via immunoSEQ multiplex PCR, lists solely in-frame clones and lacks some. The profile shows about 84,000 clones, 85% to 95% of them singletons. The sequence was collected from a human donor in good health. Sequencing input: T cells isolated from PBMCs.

CDR3 sequence: CASSYQHRTEAFF. The CDR3, as DNA: TGTGCCAGCAGCTACCAACACCGCACTGAAGCTTTCTTT. The gene calls are TRBV7-6 and TRBJ1-1; D is unclear. V was pared by 4 bases and J by 4 bases, with 10 bases between. CDR1 and CDR2 from the germline V gene are SGHVS and FNYEAQ. This CDR3 comprises 13 residues.